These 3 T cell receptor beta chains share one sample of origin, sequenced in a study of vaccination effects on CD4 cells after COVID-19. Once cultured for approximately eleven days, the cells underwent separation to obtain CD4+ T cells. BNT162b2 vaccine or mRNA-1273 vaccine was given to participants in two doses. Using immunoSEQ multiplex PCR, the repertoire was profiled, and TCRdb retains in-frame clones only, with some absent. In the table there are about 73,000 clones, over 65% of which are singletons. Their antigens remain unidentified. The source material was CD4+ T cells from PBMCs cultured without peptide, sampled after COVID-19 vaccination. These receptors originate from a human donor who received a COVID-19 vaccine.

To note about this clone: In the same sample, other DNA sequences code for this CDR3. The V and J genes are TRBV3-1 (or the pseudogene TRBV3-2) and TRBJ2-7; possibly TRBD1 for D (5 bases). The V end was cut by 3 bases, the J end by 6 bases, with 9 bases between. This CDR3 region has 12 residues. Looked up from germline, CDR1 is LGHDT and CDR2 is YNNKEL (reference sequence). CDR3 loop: CASSQGLGEQYV. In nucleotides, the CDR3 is TGTGCCAGCAGCCAGGGGCTGGGCGAGCAGTACGTC.

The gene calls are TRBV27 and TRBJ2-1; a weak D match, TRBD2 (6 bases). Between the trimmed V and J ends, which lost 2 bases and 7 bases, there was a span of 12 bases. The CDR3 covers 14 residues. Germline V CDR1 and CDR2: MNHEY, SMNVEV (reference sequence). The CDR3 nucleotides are TGTGCCAGCAGTTTAGGTTCCGCGGGGAATGAGCAGTTCTTC. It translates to CASSLGSAGNEQFF.

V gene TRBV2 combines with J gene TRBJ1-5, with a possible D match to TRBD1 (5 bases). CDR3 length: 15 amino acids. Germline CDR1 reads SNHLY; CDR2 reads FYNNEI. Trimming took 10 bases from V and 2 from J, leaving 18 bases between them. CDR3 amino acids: CAKSLPGGGNQPQHF. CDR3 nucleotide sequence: TGTGCCAAGTCCCTCCCGGGGGGGGGCAATCAGCCCCAGCATTTT. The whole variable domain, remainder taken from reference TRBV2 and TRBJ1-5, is EPEVTQTPSHQVTQMGQEVILRCVPISNHLYFYWYRQILGQKVEFLVSFYNNEISEKSEIFDDQFSVERPDGSNFTLKIRSTKLEDSAMYFCAKSLPGGGNQPQHFGDGTRLSIL.